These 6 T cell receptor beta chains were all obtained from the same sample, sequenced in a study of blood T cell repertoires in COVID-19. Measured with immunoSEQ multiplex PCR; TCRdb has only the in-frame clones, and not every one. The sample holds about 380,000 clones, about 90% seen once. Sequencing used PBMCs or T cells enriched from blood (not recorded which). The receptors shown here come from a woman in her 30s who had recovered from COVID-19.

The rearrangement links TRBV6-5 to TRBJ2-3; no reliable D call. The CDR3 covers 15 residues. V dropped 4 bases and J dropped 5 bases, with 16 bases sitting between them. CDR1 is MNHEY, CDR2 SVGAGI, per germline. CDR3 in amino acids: CASSSNYVTGDTQYF. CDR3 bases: TGTGCCAGCAGTTCGAACTACGTTACTGGAGATACGCAGTATTTT.

The CDR3 sequence is CASSLLTGEQYF. The CDR3 coding sequence is TGTGCCAGCAGTTTACTAACAGGCGAGCAGTACTTC. The chain combines TRBV27 with TRBJ2-7; weak D call: TRBD1 (5 bases). The ends were cut back, 2 bases at V and 6 bases at J, with 8 bases in the middle. This CDR3 has 12 amino acids. Germline-derived CDR1 and CDR2 are MNHEY and SMNVEV (reference sequence).

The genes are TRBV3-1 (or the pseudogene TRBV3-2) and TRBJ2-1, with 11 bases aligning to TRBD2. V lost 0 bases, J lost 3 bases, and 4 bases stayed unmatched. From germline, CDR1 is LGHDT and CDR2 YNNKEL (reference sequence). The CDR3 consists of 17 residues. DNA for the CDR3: TGTGCCAGCAGCCAAGACCAAGGGACTAGCGGCTACAATGAGCAGTTCTTC. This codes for CASSQDQGTSGYNEQFF.

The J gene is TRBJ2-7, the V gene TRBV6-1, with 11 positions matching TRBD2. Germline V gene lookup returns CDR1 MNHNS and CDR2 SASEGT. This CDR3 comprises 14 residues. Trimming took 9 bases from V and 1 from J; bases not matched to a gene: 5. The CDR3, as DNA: TGTGCCAGTTCCGGGACTAGCGGATCCTACGAGCAGTACTTC. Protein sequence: CASSGTSGSYEQYF.

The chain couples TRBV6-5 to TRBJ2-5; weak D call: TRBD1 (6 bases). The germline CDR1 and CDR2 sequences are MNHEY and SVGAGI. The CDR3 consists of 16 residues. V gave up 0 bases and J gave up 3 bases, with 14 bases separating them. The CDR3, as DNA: TGTGCCAGCAGTTACTCGAGGGACCCAGGGGAAGAGACCCAGTACTTC. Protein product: CASSYSRDPGEETQYF.

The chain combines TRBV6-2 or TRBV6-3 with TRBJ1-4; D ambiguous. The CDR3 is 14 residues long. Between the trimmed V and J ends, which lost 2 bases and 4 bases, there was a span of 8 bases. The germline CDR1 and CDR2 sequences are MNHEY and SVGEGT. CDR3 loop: CASSYRRYNEKLFF. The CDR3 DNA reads TGTGCCAGCAGTTACCGGAGGTATAATGAAAAACTGTTTTTT.